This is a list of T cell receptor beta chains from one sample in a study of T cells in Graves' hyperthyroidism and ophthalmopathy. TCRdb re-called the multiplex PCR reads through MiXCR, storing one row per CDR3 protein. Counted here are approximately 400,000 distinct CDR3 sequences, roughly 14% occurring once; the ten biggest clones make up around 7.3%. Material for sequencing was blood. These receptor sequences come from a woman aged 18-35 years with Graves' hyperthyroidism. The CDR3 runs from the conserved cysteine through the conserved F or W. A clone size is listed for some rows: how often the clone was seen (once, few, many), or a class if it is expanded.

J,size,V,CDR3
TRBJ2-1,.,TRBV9,CASSVDGLSNEQFF
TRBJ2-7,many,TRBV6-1,CASSSTIGTGGEQYF
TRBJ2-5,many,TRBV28,CASSSRRIREETQYF
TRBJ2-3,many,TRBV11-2,CASSFQRGGLGTDTQYF
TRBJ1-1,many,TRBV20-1,CSARGTGGTEAFF
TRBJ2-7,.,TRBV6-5,CASSYADRAHEQYF
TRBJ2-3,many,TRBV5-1,CASSLLAARTDTQYF
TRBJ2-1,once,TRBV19,CASSSPTRSYNEQFF
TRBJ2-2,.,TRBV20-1,CSARDASGRMAPNTGELFF
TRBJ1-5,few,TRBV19,CASSIGFGRTKNQPQHF
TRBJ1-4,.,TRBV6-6,CASSYSPYNEKLFF
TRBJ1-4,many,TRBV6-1,CASSEWRSTNEKLFF
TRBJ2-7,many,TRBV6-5,CASSYNGEQYF
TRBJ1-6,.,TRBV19,CASSMGVSNSPLHF
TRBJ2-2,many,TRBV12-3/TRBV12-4,CASEEGRNTGELFF
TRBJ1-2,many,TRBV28,CASSLIREGYTF
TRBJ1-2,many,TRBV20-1,CSVSNEGQGGYTF
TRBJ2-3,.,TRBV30,CAWSVSRTSGSTDTQYF
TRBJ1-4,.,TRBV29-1,CSVARGPTNEKLFF
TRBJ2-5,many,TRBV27,CASSFNSGGVTAQYF
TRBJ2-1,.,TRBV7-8,CASSVSGTSGGYNEQFF
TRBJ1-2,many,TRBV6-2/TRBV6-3,CASSYDRLNYGYTF
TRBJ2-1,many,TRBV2,CASSELARGEQFF
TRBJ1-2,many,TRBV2,CASSANEGQGGYGYTF
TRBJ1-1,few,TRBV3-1,CASSPRDRAGTEAFF
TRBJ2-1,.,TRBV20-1,CSAIYTDGFASYNEQFF
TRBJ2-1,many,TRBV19,CASLAGAAGEQFF
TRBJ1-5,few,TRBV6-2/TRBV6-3,CASLPRGGGNQPQHF